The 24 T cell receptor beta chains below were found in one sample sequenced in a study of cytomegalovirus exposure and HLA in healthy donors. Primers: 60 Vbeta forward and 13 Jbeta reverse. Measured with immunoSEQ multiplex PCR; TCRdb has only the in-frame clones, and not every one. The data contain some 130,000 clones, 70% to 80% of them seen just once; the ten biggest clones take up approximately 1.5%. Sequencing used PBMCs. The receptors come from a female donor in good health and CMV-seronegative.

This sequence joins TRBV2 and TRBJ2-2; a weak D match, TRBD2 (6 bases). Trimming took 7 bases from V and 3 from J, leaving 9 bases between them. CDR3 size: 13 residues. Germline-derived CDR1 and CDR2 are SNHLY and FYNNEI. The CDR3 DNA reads TGTGCCAGCACGCGGGAACACACCGGGGAGCTGTTTTTT. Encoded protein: CASTREHTGELFF.

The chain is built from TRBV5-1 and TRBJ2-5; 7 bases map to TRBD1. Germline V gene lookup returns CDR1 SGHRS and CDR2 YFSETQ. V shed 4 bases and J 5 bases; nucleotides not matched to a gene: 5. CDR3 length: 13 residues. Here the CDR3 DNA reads TGCGCCAGCAGCCCCGAGGGGGCCGAGACCCAGTACTTC. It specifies CASSPEGAETQYF.

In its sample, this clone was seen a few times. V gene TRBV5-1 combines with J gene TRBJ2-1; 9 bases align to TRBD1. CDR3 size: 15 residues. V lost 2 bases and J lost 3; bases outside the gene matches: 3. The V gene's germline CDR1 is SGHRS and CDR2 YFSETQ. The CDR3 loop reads CASSFGDRDYNEQFF. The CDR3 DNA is TGCGCCAGCAGCTTTGGGGACAGGGACTACAATGAGCAGTTCTTC.

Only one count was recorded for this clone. The DNA of the CDR3 is TGTGCCATCAGTGACGGGGGGCCCAACGAGCAGTACTTC. Amino acid sequence: CAISDGGPNEQYF. The chain links TRBV10-3 to TRBJ2-7; D may be TRBD2 (7 bases). CDR1 and CDR2 (germline): ENHRY, SYGVKD. The length of the CDR3 is 13 residues. V dropped 3 bases and J dropped 5 bases, with 11 bases sitting between them.

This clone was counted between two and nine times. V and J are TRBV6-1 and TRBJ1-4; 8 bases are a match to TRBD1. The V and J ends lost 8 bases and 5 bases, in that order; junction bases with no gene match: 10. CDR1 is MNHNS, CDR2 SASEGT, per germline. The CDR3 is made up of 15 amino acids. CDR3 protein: CASGQGAGSNEKLFF. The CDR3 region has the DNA TGTGCCAGCGGCCAGGGGGCGGGCTCCAATGAAAAACTGTTTTTT.

The CDR3, as DNA: TGTGCCAGCAGTCCGGGACACATGACCTACGAGCAGTACTTC. It is translated as CASSPGHMTYEQYF. The chain carries TRBV2 and TRBJ2-7; D may be TRBD1 (6 bases). Germline CDR1 reads SNHLY; CDR2 reads FYNNEI. The CDR3 runs 14 residues. V lost 5 bases to trimming and J lost 2 bases, with 13 bases between them.

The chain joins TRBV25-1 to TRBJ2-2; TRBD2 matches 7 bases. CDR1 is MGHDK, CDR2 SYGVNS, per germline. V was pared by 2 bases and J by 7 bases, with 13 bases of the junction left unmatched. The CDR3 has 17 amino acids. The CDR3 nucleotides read TGTGCCAGCAGTGAAGGCGCTGGCGGGAGTATTATCGGGGAGCTGTTTTTT. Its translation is CASSEGAGGSIIGELFF.

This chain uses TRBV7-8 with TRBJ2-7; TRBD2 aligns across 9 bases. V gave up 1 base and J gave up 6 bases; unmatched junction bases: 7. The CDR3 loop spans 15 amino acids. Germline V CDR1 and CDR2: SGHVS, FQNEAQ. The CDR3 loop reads CASSLVPSSGIEQYF. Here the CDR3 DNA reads TGTGCCAGCAGCTTAGTTCCGTCTAGCGGGATCGAGCAGTACTTC.

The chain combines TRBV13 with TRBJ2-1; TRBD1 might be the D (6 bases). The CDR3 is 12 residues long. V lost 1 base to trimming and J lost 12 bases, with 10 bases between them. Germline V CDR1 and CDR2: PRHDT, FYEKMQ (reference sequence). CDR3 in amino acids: CASSLAGVGQFF. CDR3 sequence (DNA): TGTGCCAGCAGCTTAGCAGGGGTCGGGCAGTTCTTC.

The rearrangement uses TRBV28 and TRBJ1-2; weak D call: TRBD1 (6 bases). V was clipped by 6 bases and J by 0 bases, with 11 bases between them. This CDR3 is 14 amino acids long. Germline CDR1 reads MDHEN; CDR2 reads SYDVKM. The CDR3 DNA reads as TGTGCCAGCAGCCAGGGGCCGGCTAACTATGGCTACACCTTC. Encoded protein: CASSQGPANYGYTF.

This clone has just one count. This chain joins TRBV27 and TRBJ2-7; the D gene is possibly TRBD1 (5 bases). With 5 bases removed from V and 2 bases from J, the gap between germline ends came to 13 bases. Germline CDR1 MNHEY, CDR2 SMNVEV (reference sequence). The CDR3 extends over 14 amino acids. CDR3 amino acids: CASSPRVGAYEQYF. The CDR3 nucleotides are TGTGCCAGCAGTCCCAGGGTAGGCGCCTACGAGCAGTACTTC.

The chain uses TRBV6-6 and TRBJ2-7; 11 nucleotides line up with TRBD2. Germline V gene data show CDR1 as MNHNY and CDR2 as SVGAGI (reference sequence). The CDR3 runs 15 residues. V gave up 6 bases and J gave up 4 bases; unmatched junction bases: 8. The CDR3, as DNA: TGTGCCAGCAGCCTCCTAGCGGGAGGTGTTTACGAGCAGTACTTC. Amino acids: CASSLLAGGVYEQYF.

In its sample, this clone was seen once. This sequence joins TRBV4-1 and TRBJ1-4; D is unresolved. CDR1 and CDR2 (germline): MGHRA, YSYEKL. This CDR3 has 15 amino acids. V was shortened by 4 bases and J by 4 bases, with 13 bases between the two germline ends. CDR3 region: CASSLDGVYNEKLFF. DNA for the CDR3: TGCGCCAGCAGCCTTGACGGGGTGTATAATGAAAAACTGTTTTTT.

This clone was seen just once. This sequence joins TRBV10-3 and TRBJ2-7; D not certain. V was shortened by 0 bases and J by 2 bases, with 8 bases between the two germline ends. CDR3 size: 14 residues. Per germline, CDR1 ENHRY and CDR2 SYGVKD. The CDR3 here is CAISESGITYEQYF. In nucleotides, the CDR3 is TGTGCCATCAGTGAGTCTGGCATAACCTACGAGCAGTACTTC.

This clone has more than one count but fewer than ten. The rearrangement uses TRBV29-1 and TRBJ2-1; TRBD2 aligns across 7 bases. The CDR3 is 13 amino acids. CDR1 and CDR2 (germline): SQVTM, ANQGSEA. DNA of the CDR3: TGCAACCAAGCGGGAAGGACCTACAATGAGCAGTTCTTC. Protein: CNQAGRTYNEQFF.

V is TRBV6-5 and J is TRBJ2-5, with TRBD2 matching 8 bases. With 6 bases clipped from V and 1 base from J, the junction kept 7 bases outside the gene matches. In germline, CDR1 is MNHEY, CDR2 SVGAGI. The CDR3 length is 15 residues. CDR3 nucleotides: TGTGCCAGCAGAGGTTTGACTAGCGCCCAAGAGACCCAGTACTTC. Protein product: CASRGLTSAQETQYF.

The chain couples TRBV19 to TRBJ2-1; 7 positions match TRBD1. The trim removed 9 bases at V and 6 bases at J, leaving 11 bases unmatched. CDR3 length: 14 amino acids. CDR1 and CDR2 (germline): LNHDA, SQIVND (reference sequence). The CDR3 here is CASRVSRGRNEQFF. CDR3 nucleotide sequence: TGTGCCAGCCGCGTAAGTAGGGGGCGCAATGAGCAGTTCTTC.

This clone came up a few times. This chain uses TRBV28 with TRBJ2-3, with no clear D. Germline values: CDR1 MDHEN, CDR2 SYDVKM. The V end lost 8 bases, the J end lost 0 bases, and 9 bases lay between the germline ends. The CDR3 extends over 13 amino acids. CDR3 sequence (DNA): TGTGCCAGCCGAGATTCTAGCACAGATACGCAGTATTTT. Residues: CASRDSSTDTQYF.

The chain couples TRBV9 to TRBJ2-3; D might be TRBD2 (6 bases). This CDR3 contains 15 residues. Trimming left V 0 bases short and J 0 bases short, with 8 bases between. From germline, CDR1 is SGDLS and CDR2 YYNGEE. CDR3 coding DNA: TGTGCCAGCAGCGTAGAGGACTATAGCACAGATACGCAGTATTTT. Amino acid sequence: CASSVEDYSTDTQYF.

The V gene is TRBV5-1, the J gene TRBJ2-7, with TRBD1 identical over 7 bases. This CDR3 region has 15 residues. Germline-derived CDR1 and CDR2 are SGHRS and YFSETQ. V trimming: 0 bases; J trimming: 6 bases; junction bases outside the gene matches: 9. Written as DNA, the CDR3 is TGCGCCAGCAGCTTGGGATCCCTCGACAGGGTCGAGCAGTACTTC. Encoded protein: CASSLGSLDRVEQYF.

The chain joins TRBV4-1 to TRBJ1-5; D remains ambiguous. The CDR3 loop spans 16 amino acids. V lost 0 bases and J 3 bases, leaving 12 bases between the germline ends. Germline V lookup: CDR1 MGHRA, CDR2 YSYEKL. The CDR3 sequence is CASSQDLVSINQPQHF. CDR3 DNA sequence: TGCGCCAGCAGCCAAGATCTCGTCAGTATCAATCAGCCCCAGCATTTT.

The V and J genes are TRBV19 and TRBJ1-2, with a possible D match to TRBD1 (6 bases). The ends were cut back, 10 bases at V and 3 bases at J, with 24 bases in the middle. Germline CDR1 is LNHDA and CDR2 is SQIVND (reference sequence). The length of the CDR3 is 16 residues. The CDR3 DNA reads TGTGCCACCACACTTATGCACAGGGAGGGGGACTATGGCTACACCTTC. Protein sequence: CATTLMHREGDYGYTF.

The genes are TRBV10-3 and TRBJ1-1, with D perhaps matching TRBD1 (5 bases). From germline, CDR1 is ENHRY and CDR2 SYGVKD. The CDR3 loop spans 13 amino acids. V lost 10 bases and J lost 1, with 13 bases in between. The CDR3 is CATMGGQNTEAFF. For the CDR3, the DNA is TGTGCCACCATGGGTGGACAGAACACTGAAGCTTTCTTT.

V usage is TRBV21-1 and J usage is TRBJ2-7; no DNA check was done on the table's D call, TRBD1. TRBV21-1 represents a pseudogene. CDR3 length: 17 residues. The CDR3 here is CASSKWDPWTGTYEQYF. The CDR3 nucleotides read TGTGCCAGCAGCAAGTGGGACCCTTGGACAGGCACGTACGAGCAGTACTTC.